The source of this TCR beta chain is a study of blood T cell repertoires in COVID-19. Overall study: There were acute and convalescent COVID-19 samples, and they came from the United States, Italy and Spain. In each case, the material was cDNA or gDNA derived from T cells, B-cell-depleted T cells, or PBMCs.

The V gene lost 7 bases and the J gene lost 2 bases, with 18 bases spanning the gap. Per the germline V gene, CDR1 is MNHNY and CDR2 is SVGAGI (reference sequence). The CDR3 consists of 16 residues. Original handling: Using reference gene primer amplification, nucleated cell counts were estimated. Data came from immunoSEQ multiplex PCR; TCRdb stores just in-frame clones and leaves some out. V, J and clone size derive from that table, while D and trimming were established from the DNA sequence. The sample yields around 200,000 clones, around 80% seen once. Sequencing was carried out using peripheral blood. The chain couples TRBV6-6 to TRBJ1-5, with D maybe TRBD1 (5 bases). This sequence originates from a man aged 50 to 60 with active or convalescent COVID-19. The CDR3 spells CASTFAQGRGNQPQHF. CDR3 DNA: TGTGCCAGCACTTTTGCTCAGGGTAGGGGCAATCAGCCCCAGCATTTT.